This paragraph reports one T cell receptor (beta chain). The antigen is unknown. This record comes from a study of graft-versus-host responses after intestinal transplantation. On the study more broadly: Isolated intestinal, liver-intestinal, or multivisceral transplants had been given to the recipients. Findings and limits, study-wide: GvH clones were identified in recipient marrow, with some first appearing in ileum or blood. Peak circulating GvH clone levels tracked with early post-transplant HvG declines.

Assay used: immunoSEQ multiplex PCR; TCRdb lists only in-frame clones, some missing. The top ten clones hold approximately 0.25% of a sample with about 110,000 clones, around 90% of them seen once. The V segment lost 3 bases and the J segment 7 bases; nucleotides outside the gene matches: 4. CDR1 is KGHSH and CDR2 is LQKENI in the germline V gene. This CDR3 region has 15 residues. The J gene is TRBJ1-6, the V gene TRBV18, with TRBD1 matching over 9 bases. This TCR came from a human donor who was the organ donor for an intestinal transplant. The material was unstimulated CD4+ T cells sorted from spleen or lymph node cells, obtained before transplant. This chain's CDR3 is CASSPGTGNNSPLHF. The CDR3, as DNA: TGTGCCAGCTCACCCGGGACAGGGAACAATTCACCCCTCCACTTT.